These T cell receptor beta chains were read from a single sample in a study of a mutant IDH1 vaccine in newly diagnosed glioma. The data were produced by immunoSEQ multiplex PCR, yet TCRdb's version contains in-frame clones alone and is incomplete. The top ten clones hold about 12% of a sample with tens of thousands of clones, roughly four fifths of them seen once. The antigens of these receptors remain unknown. The sample was PBMCs, taken from a glioma patient whose treatment included an IDH1 peptide vaccine. The receptors were sampled from a man aged 35 to 55 with glioma. The CDR3 runs from the conserved cysteine through the conserved F or W. A D gene is named only where the DNA matches it firmly. Clone sizes are given selectively: once, few, many, or a class where the clone is expanded.

v_gene	j_gene	abundance	d_gene	CDR3aa	CDR3nt
TRBV6-1	TRBJ1-1	NA	TRBD1	CASSLHRGRSTEAFF	TGTGCCAGCAGCTTACACAGGGGTCGGAGCACTGAAGCTTTCTTT
TRBV15	TRBJ2-7	NA	TRBD2	CATSRFLAGVGSEQYF	TGTGCCACCAGCAGATTCCTAGCGGGAGTAGGGTCCGAGCAGTACTTC
TRBV4-3	TRBJ1-2	NA	NA	CASSQQQGGDGYTF	TGCGCCAGCAGCCAGCAACAGGGTGGTGATGGCTACACCTTC
TRBV4-2	TRBJ2-7	NA	TRBD1	CASSQDPDRDAKYEQYF	TGTGCCAGCAGCCAAGATCCCGACAGGGACGCAAAATACGAGCAGTACTTC
TRBV11-3	TRBJ1-1	once	NA	CASSYGRGTEAFF	TGTGCCAGCAGCTATGGAAGGGGCACTGAAGCTTTCTTT
TRBV19	TRBJ1-1	NA	NA	CASSTLDGSFEAFF	TGTGCCAGTAGTACCTTGGACGGGAGCTTTGAAGCTTTCTTT
TRBV9	TRBJ2-1	NA	TRBD2	CASNFGGDNEQFF	TGTGCCAGCAACTTCGGGGGGGACAATGAGCAGTTCTTC
TRBV2	TRBJ1-2	NA	TRBD1	CASRGTGNYGYTF	TGTGCCAGCAGGGGGACAGGGAACTATGGCTACACCTTC
TRBV6-5	TRBJ1-1	once	TRBD1	CASNIDRENTEAFF	TGTGCCAGCAACATCGACAGGGAGAACACTGAAGCCTTCTTT
TRBV7-2	TRBJ2-3	NA	NA	CASSLSSGDTQYF	TGTGCCAGCAGCTTAAGTTCGGGAGATACGCAGTATTTT
TRBV6-6	TRBJ2-3	NA	TRBD1	CASSSGTAVGTQYF	TGTGCCAGCAGCTCCGGGACAGCTGTTGGTACGCAGTATTTT
TRBV7-7	TRBJ2-3	medium-sized	TRBD1	CASSSNPDRAYRDTQYF	TGTGCCAGCAGCTCGAACCCCGACAGGGCCTACCGAGATACGCAGTATTTT
TRBV2	TRBJ2-7	NA	NA	CASSQATAYEQYF	TGTGCCAGCAGTCAGGCGACCGCCTACGAGCAGTACTTC